This T cell receptor (beta chain) was profiled in a study of molecular identifiers for immune sequencing clone quantification. Overall study results and limits: Clones with over 20 RNA copies captured over 98% of effector molecules but under 1% of naive ones. Detectable among some 950,000 naive cells, according to reports, was Jurkat TCR RNA spiked in from one cell. Highly expanded clones may be undercounted when identical TCR molecules share barcodes.

The ends lost 7 bases at V and 4 bases at J; junction bases unmatched: 8. The CDR3 extends over 15 amino acids. CDR1 and CDR2 (germline): SEHNR, FQNEAQ (reference sequence). One entry per CDR3 protein results from TCRdb running MiXCR on the PCR reads. The sample includes hundreds of thousands of distinct CDR3 sequences, approximately 24% seen only once; the top ten take about 0.78%. This clonotype was counted between two and nine times. Its antigen is currently unknown. Sorting isolated naive CD8 T cells as CD8+CD4-CCR7+CD45RA+ events. The sample consisted of naive CD8+ T cells from blood, with Jurkat cell RNA spiked in. Subset here: FACS-sorted CD8+CD4-CCR7+CD45RA+ naive T cells. The chain uses TRBV7-9 and TRBJ2-1; 9 bases align to TRBD1. The receptor was derived from a human donor in good health. Some libraries in this study had Jurkat cell RNA spiked in. CDR3 in amino acids: CASITGQGIYNEQFF. The CDR3 coding sequence is TGTGCCAGCATCACGGGACAGGGCATTTACAATGAGCAGTTCTTC.